Included here is one T cell receptor beta chain sequence, with context. Its specificity is unknown. TCRdb's table, derived via immunoSEQ multiplex PCR, lists solely in-frame clones and lacks some. Seen here are around 86,000 clones, nearly 90% observed once, and the top ten hold over 7.5%. The V gene lost 5 bases and the J gene lost 12 bases, with 15 bases spanning the gap. This CDR3 comprises 13 residues. The germline V gene encodes CDR1 KGHDR and CDR2 SFDVKD. The data were obtained in a study of T cell responses to AZD1222 COVID-19 vaccine. General study findings and limits: Females outnumbered males among donors, who were mostly white British; clonal diversity was possibly underestimated. An increase in Spike-specific TCR breadth and depth was observed after two AZD1222 doses.

The genes are TRBV24-1 and TRBJ2-2, with D tentatively TRBD1 or TRBD2 (5 bases each). The starting material was peripheral blood, obtained on day 0 of AZD1222 vaccination. The receptor was derived from an adult in good health. CDR3 in DNA: TGTGCCACCAGTGGTATAGAGGGACGGAAGCTGTTTTTT. Its translation: CATSGIEGRKLFF.